The 29 T cell receptor beta chains reported below all come from one sample, sequenced in a study of human CD8 memory T cell subsets (dated by TCRdb to the early 2020s). The reads were generated on a NextSeq 550. A Human TCR Profiling Kit was used to prepare UMI-labeled 5' RACE TCRbeta libraries. Each CDR3 protein sequence appears as one entry after TCRdb reprocessed the reads, and no DNA is included. This specimen's table enumerates 10,000 to 11,000 distinct CDR3 sequences. 7.5% to 10% of the sample comes from the top ten. Sequencing was done on a sample of CD8+ stem-like memory T cells (TSCM and TCM) sorted from PBMCs. This specimen's cell subset or site label, interpreted: stem-like memory CD8 T cells (TSTEM), CCR7+ PD-1- TIGIT-. These receptors were taken from a human donor in good health.

This chain uses TRBV20-1 with TRBJ2-1; TCRdb indicates TRBD2, and absent DNA this call remains unverified. CDR1 and CDR2 (germline): DFQATT, SNEGSKA (reference sequence). There are 14 residues in the CDR3. This chain's CDR3 is CSASSLADYNEQFF.

The chain has TRBV6-5 and TRBJ2-1. The length of the CDR3 is 13 residues. In germline, CDR1 is MNHEY, CDR2 SVGAGI. CDR3 residues: CASSFYEDNEQFF.

This chain joins TRBV3-1 and TRBJ2-7. This CDR3 contains 15 residues. Germline V gives CDR1 LGHDT, CDR2 YNNKEL (reference sequence). This CDR3 is CASSARTPSSYEQYF.

By frequency, this clonotype is medium-sized. The V and J genes are TRBV2 and TRBJ1-5. Germline CDR1 is SNHLY and CDR2 is FYNNEI. The CDR3 is 13 residues long. CDR3 region: CASSGLDRQPQHF.

This chain connects TRBV6-5 to TRBJ2-1; TCRdb picks TRBD1, but there is no DNA to check that call. The CDR3 is 15 amino acids. Per the germline V gene, CDR1 is MNHEY and CDR2 is SVGAGI. CDR3 residues: CASSYGGAPYNEQFF.

The genes are TRBV20-1 and TRBJ1-2. Germline CDR1 and CDR2: DFQATT and SNEGSKA (reference sequence). The CDR3 is 13 residues long. The CDR3 sequence is CSARSIVNYGYTF.

The J gene is TRBJ2-7, the V gene TRBV10-3; TCRdb indicates TRBD2, and absent DNA this call remains unverified. The germline CDR1 and CDR2 sequences are ENHRY and SYGVKD. The CDR3 loop spans 15 amino acids. The CDR3 sequence is CATRPTSGSVYEQYF.

The CDR3 loop is CASTGSWSDTIYF. The chain combines TRBV28 with TRBJ1-3; TCRdb picks TRBD1, but there is no DNA to check that call. This CDR3 is built from 13 residues. Germline V lookup: CDR1 MDHEN, CDR2 SYDVKM.

This chain joins TRBV4-1 and TRBJ1-2; TCRdb reports TRBD1, a call that lacks DNA to check it against. CDR3 length equals 16 residues. Per germline, CDR1 MGHRA and CDR2 YSYEKL. The CDR3 here is CASSQEGQDANYGYTF.

This rearrangement joins TRBV20-1 to TRBJ1-1; TCRdb picks TRBD1, but there is no DNA to check that call. The length of the CDR3 is 13 residues. Germline V gene data show CDR1 as DFQATT and CDR2 as SNEGSKA (reference sequence). The CDR3 reads CSAREIGGTEAFF.

The J gene is TRBJ2-7, the V gene TRBV14; TCRdb proposes TRBD2, but this gene call is untestable without DNA. Germline lookup yields CDR1 SGHDN and CDR2 FVKESK. The length of the CDR3 is 15 residues. This CDR3 reads CASSPRPSGGYEQYF.

This chain connects TRBV5-1 to TRBJ2-1; without DNA, the TCRdb call of TRBD1 cannot be checked. The CDR3 totals 15 residues. Germline CDR1 is SGHRS and CDR2 is YFSETQ. The CDR3 sequence is CASSLGVGPPNEQFF. Full variable domain (outside the CDR3, taken from reference TRBV5-1 and TRBJ2-1): KAGVTQTPRYLIKTRGQQVTLSCSPISGHRSVSWYQQTPGQGLQFLFEYFSETQRNKGNFPGRFSGRQFSNSRSEMNVSTLELGDSALYLCASSLGVGPPNEQFFGPGTRLTVL.

The chain uses TRBV12-5 and TRBJ2-1; TCRdb reports TRBD1, a call that lacks DNA to check it against. Germline-derived CDR1 and CDR2 are LGHNT and FRNRAP. This CDR3 has 13 amino acids. The CDR3 sequence is CASGLGTGNEQFF. Full variable domain (missing parts from reference TRBV12-5 and TRBJ2-1): DARVTQTPRHKVTEMGQEVTMRCQPILGHNTVFWYRQTMMQGLELLAYFRNRAPLDDSGMPKDRFSAEMPDATLATLKIQPSEPRDSAVYFCASGLGTGNEQFFGPGTRLTVL.

This chain connects TRBV6-5 to TRBJ2-7; TCRdb's D call, TRBD1, is unchecked because there is no DNA. Per the germline V gene, CDR1 is MNHEY and CDR2 is SVGAGI. CDR3 length: 15 amino acids. The CDR3: CASSPNIGASFEQYF.

The CDR3 protein is CASSVDRSSGFYGYTF. V gene TRBV11-2 combines with J gene TRBJ1-2; absent DNA, TCRdb's TRBD1 call cannot be checked. Germline lookup yields CDR1 SGHAT and CDR2 FQNNGV. The CDR3 spans 16 residues.

Considering frequency, this clonotype is medium-sized. V is TRBV29-1 and J is TRBJ2-2; no DNA is available, so the TRBD2 call from TCRdb remains unchecked. CDR1 and CDR2 (germline): SQVTM, ANQGSEA. The CDR3 extends over 11 amino acids. The CDR3 loop reads CSTSEAGELFF.

This chain uses TRBV4-1 with TRBJ2-7; TCRdb's assignment of TRBD1 cannot be checked, as there is no DNA. Per the germline V gene, CDR1 is MGHRA and CDR2 is YSYEKL. The CDR3 spans 15 residues. The CDR3 loop is CASSQAGTGHYEQYF.

The rearrangement links TRBV14 to TRBJ2-3; TCRdb outputs TRBD1, but without DNA this stays unchecked. Germline CDR1 is SGHDN and CDR2 is FVKESK. The CDR3 is 12 amino acids. CDR3 residues: CASSLWADTQYF.

The chain uses TRBV7-6 and TRBJ2-7; absent DNA, TCRdb's TRBD1 call cannot be checked. The CDR3 is 13 residues long. From germline, CDR1 is SGHVS and CDR2 FNYEAQ. The CDR3 spells CASSSLQGNEQYF.

This rearrangement joins TRBV4-1 to TRBJ2-1; lacking DNA, the TRBD2 call made by TCRdb goes unchecked. Germline loops: CDR1 MGHRA, CDR2 YSYEKL. CDR3 size: 18 residues. CDR3: CASSLTGLAGGFWNEQFF.

This clonotype is classed as medium-sized by frequency. The chain couples TRBV2 to TRBJ2-7; the TCRdb D gene call, TRBD1, has no DNA to confirm it. From germline, CDR1 is SNHLY and CDR2 FYNNEI. CDR3 size: 14 residues. CDR3 region: CASSRQSQSYEQYF.

This rearrangement joins TRBV7-2 to TRBJ2-1; TCRdb's D call, TRBD1, is unchecked because there is no DNA. The CDR3 covers 15 residues. Germline V lookup: CDR1 SGHTA, CDR2 FQGNSA. CDR3 sequence: CASSLRAAGVHEQFF. The whole variable domain, remainder taken from reference TRBV7-2 and TRBJ2-1, is GAGVSQSPSNKVTEKGKDVELRCDPISGHTALYWYRQSLGQGLEFLIYFQGNSAPDKSGLPSDRFSAERTGGSVSTLTIQRTQQEDSAVYLCASSLRAAGVHEQFFGPGTRLTVL.

The rearrangement links TRBV20-1 to TRBJ2-1; without DNA, the TCRdb call of TRBD2 cannot be checked. CDR3 length: 20 residues. The germline V gene has CDR1 DFQATT and CDR2 SNEGSKA (reference sequence). The CDR3: CSARDPLPRLAGDSIDEQFF.

The chain recombines TRBV2 with TRBJ1-5. Germline-derived CDR1 and CDR2 are SNHLY and FYNNEI. This CDR3 contains 13 residues. The CDR3: CASSVYWDQPQHF.

J is TRBJ2-1 and V is TRBV7-8; TCRdb selects TRBD2, and the lack of DNA leaves this call unchecked. This CDR3 has 16 amino acids. Looked up from germline, CDR1 is SGHVS and CDR2 is FQNEAQ. This CDR3 is CASSPGTSGNYNEQFF.

The rearrangement links TRBV6-2 or TRBV6-3 to TRBJ2-3. The CDR3 extends over 16 amino acids. Germline V lookup: CDR1 MNHEY, CDR2 SVGEGT. The CDR3 loop is CASSSPPFAGTDTQYF.

The CDR3 protein is CASSAGPFTYEQYF. This sequence joins TRBV9 and TRBJ2-7. CDR1 and CDR2 (germline): SGDLS, YYNGEE. There are 14 residues in the CDR3.

The V gene is TRBV20-1, the J gene TRBJ2-7; the TCRdb D gene call, TRBD1, has no DNA to confirm it. The CDR3 sequence is 15 residues long. The germline gives CDR1 DFQATT, CDR2 SNEGSKA (reference sequence). The CDR3 protein is CSARDFGTGSYEQYF.

V usage is TRBV5-4 and J usage is TRBJ2-3; TCRdb selects TRBD2, and the lack of DNA leaves this call unchecked. Looked up from germline, CDR1 is SGHNT and CDR2 is YYREEE (reference sequence). The CDR3 extends over 14 amino acids. The CDR3: CASSFGGGADTQYF.